The 17 T cell receptor beta chains reported below all come from one sample, sequenced in a study of cytomegalovirus exposure and HLA in healthy donors. The primer mix had 60 Vbeta and 13 Jbeta primers. TCRdb keeps only in-frame clones here, not all; method: immunoSEQ multiplex PCR. This sample has 90,000 to 110,000 clones, with roughly 80% found just once. The sample comprised PBMCs. Every receptor here comes from a woman in her 40s in good health and CMV-seropositive.

This clone was observed a handful of times. The chain is built from TRBV5-1 and TRBJ2-1, with 7 nucleotides matching TRBD2. The V gene end was trimmed by 0 bases and the J gene end by 10 bases; junction bases not matched to a gene: 4. Germline CDR1 reads SGHRS; CDR2 reads YFSETQ. This CDR3 is 13 amino acids long. The CDR3 DNA sequence: TGCGCCAGCAGCTTGGTGTCGGGGGGAGAGCAGTTCTTC. Encoded protein: CASSLVSGGEQFF.

This chain connects TRBV4-2 to TRBJ2-1; D possibly corresponds to TRBD2 (5 bases). The V end was cut by 2 bases, the J end by 4 bases, with 9 bases between. Looked up from germline, CDR1 is LGHNA and CDR2 is YNFKEQ. This CDR3 comprises 14 residues. The CDR3 sequence: CASSQRGLYNEQFF. The CDR3 DNA sequence: TGTGCCAGCAGCCAACGGGGATTATACAATGAGCAGTTCTTC.

This clone came up a few times. V and J are TRBV7-2 and TRBJ2-3; 7 bases map to TRBD2. This CDR3 is 17 amino acids long. Germline V CDR1 and CDR2: SGHTA, FQGNSA. J was trimmed by 4 bases and V by 3 bases; bases with no gene match: 13. The CDR3 DNA sequence: TGTGCCAGCAGCTTGGCCGGCGGAGCGGGGATCGCAGATACGCAGTATTTT. As protein: CASSLAGGAGIADTQYF.

CDR3 loop: CASSGLAGGLFF. Here the CDR3 DNA reads TGTGCCAGCAGTGGACTAGCCGGTGGGCTGTTTTTT. The V and J genes are TRBV28 and TRBJ2-2; 8 nucleotides agree with TRBD2. V gave up 5 bases and J gave up 13 bases; unmatched junction bases: 6. Germline V gene lookup returns CDR1 MDHEN and CDR2 SYDVKM. CDR3 length: 12 residues.

The J gene is TRBJ1-5, the V gene TRBV12-5; TRBD1 might be the D (6 bases). This CDR3 has 20 amino acids. CDR1 and CDR2 (germline): LGHNT, FRNRAP. The ends were cut back, 3 bases at V and 1 base at J, with 25 bases in the middle. CDR3 sequence reads: CASGFPRGRGAPISNQPQHF. Written as DNA, the CDR3 is TGTGCTAGTGGTTTCCCCCGGGGCAGGGGAGCCCCCATAAGCAATCAGCCCCAGCATTTT.

The V call is TRBV27, the J call TRBJ1-5; TRBD1 might be the D (5 bases). Trimming removed 0 bases at V and 0 bases at J, with 12 bases between. Per germline, CDR1 MNHEY and CDR2 SMNVEV (reference sequence). The CDR3 consists of 17 residues. The DNA for the CDR3 is TGTGCCAGCAGTTTATCGGGAGGGGACCTTAGCAATCAGCCCCAGCATTTT. Its translation: CASSLSGGDLSNQPQHF.

There are a few counts of this clone. V gene TRBV4-3 combines with J gene TRBJ1-1; a possible D gene is TRBD1 (6 bases). V was trimmed by 4 bases and J by 0 bases, leaving 12 bases between them. This CDR3 comprises 15 residues. Germline V CDR1 and CDR2: LGHNA, YSLEER. CDR3 region: CASSLRTAMNTEAFF. Here the CDR3 DNA reads TGCGCCAGCAGCCTCAGGACAGCCATGAACACTGAAGCTTTCTTT.

The gene calls are TRBV5-1 and TRBJ2-1, with 16 bases matching TRBD2. With V trimmed by 0 bases and J by 0 bases, 9 bases remained unmatched. The CDR3 spans 21 residues. Germline assignment: CDR1 SGHRS and CDR2 YFSETQ. This CDR3 is CASSLAPGLAGGPHSYNEQFF. The CDR3 DNA is TGCGCCAGCAGCTTGGCACCGGGACTAGCGGGAGGGCCCCACTCCTACAATGAGCAGTTCTTC.

The J gene is TRBJ2-1, the V gene TRBV5-5; 12 bases match TRBD2. V was clipped by 5 bases and J by 5 bases; unmatched bases: 8. The CDR3 is 16 residues long. Germline V gives CDR1 SGHKS, CDR2 YYEKEE (reference sequence). The CDR3 protein is CASSLPLAGGHNEQFF. For the CDR3, the DNA is TGTGCCAGCAGTTTACCACTAGCGGGAGGACACAATGAGCAGTTCTTC.

The CDR3 loop reads CASSVEGNRINEKLFF. The CDR3 bases are TGTGCCAGCAGCGTAGAGGGAAACAGGATTAATGAAAAACTGTTTTTT. The gene calls are TRBV9 and TRBJ1-4, with D maybe TRBD1 (5 bases). The CDR3 covers 16 residues. Germline lookup yields CDR1 SGDLS and CDR2 YYNGEE. V was trimmed by 0 bases and J by 4 bases, leaving 13 bases between them.

This clone was observed a handful of times. This chain uses TRBV28 with TRBJ2-3; TRBD2 agrees at 13 bases. The germline CDR1 and CDR2 sequences are MDHEN and SYDVKM. V lost 2 bases, J lost 4 bases, and 9 bases stayed unmatched. This CDR3 is 18 amino acids long. The CDR3 DNA follows: TGTGCCAGCAGTTTACGTCGAACTAGCGGGGGGGCCGCAGATACGCAGTATTTT. The encoded protein is CASSLRRTSGGAADTQYF.

This sequence joins TRBV11-2 and TRBJ2-7, with 8 bases identical to TRBD2. Germline loops: CDR1 SGHAT, CDR2 FQNNGV. V was pared by 3 bases and J by 0 bases, with 7 bases of the junction left unmatched. The CDR3 contains 16 residues. CDR3 coding DNA: TGTGCCAGCAGCTTCTACCGAAGCGGGAGCTCCTACGAGCAGTACTTC. This translates into CASSFYRSGSSYEQYF.

The chain joins TRBV2 to TRBJ2-1; 9 bases fit TRBD1. This CDR3 is 16 amino acids long. Per the germline V gene, CDR1 is SNHLY and CDR2 is FYNNEI. Germline trimming cut 6 bases from V and 1 base from J; bases unmatched to any gene: 7. The CDR3 DNA reads as TGTGCCAGCAGAAGACAGGGGGTCCTTTCCTACAATGAGCAGTTCTTC. Protein: CASRRQGVLSYNEQFF.

The CDR3 DNA is TGTGCCAGCACCGAAATGGGGACAGCGAACACTGAAGCTTTCTTT. It specifies CASTEMGTANTEAFF. J is TRBJ1-1 and V is TRBV2, with TRBD1 matching 7 bases. CDR1 is SNHLY, CDR2 FYNNEI, per germline. CDR3 length: 15 residues. V lost 7 bases, J lost 1 base, and 9 bases stayed unmatched.

The sample holds many counts of this clone. The chain carries TRBV5-4 and TRBJ2-1; the D gene is possibly TRBD2 (6 bases). CDR3 length: 14 amino acids. CDR1 is SGHNT, CDR2 YYREEE, per germline (reference sequence). The ends were cut back, 3 bases at V and 11 bases at J, with 18 bases in the middle. CDR3 amino acids: CASSSPLRDFKQFF. The CDR3 DNA reads TGTGCCAGCAGCTCCCCCCTTAGGGACTTCAAGCAGTTCTTC.

V and J are TRBV4-3 and TRBJ2-3; 9 bases align to TRBD2. CDR3 size: 16 residues. V lost 2 bases and J lost 3; bases outside the gene matches: 6. Germline V CDR1 and CDR2: LGHNA, YSLEER. The CDR3: CASSQWRGGITDTQYF. The DNA for the CDR3 is TGCGCCAGCAGCCAATGGCGGGGGGGGATAACAGATACGCAGTATTTT.

The rearrangement joins TRBV18 to TRBJ2-7; D perhaps matches TRBD1 (5 bases). Germline V gene sequence: CDR1 KGHSH, CDR2 LQKENI. The CDR3 sequence is 15 residues long. With 4 bases removed from V and 3 bases from J, the gap between germline ends came to 16 bases. The CDR3 protein is CASSLLVKGHYEQYF. Here the CDR3 DNA reads TGTGCCAGCTCACTCCTGGTAAAGGGGCACTACGAGCAGTACTTC.